A selection of T cell receptor beta chains follows, all from one sample in a study of blood T cell repertoires in COVID-19. Profiled with immunoSEQ multiplex PCR; TCRdb holds only in-frame clones, not every one. Of some 180,000 clones in the sample, 82% are singletons; the top ten hold approximately 7.8%. The specimen was peripheral blood. The source is a woman in her sixties or seventies with COVID-19, enrolled during active disease. The CDR3 runs from the conserved cysteine through the conserved F or W. The D gene is left open where the match is weak. Not every row has a clone size; where given, it reads once, few, many or a size class.

clone_size j_call d_call v_call cdr3_nt cdr3_aa
- TRBJ1-1 - TRBV6-5 TGTGCCAGCAGACCCCGGGACACCCGACACACTGAAGCTTTCTTT CASRPRDTRHTEAFF
- TRBJ1-2 - TRBV5-6 TGTGCCAGCAGCTTGGGACTACAAGCTAACTATGGCTACACCTTC CASSLGLQANYGYTF
- TRBJ2-7 TRBD1 TRBV27 TGTGCCAGCAGCTCTCCGGGACAGGGGAGCCTCGAGCAGTACTTC CASSSPGQGSLEQYF
- TRBJ2-1 TRBD2 TRBV6-1 TGTGCCAGCAGTGAAGCAGAGAGACTAGCGGGCTCTATAGATGAGCAGTTCTTC CASSEAERLAGSIDEQFF
- TRBJ1-6 - TRBV6-1 TGTGCCAGCAGTGAAGAACGGGATTCACCCCTCCACTTT CASSEERDSPLHF
- TRBJ1-5 TRBD1 TRBV28 TGTGCCAGCAGTTCGGGACAGGCCCCCAATCAGCCCCAGCATTTT CASSSGQAPNQPQHF
- TRBJ1-5 - TRBV19 TGTGCCAGTAGTGTCCCCCGCAGGGGTAGCAATCAGCCCCAGCATTTT CASSVPRRGSNQPQHF
- TRBJ1-2 - TRBV2 TGTGCCAGCAGTGAAGCCCTAGGCTACACCTTC CASSEALGYTF
- TRBJ2-1 TRBD1 TRBV4-3 TGCGCCAGCAGCCAAGATTGGGCCAGGGGGCTGAATGAGCAGTTCTTC CASSQDWARGLNEQFF
- TRBJ2-1 - TRBV4-3 TGCGCCAGCAGCCAAGATTACGGGACTGTACTGCGTGAGCAGTTCTTC CASSQDYGTVLREQFF
- TRBJ1-2 TRBD1 TRBV7-2 TGTGCCAGCAGCTTAGTGGGGACAGGATATGGCTACACCTTC CASSLVGTGYGYTF
- TRBJ1-3 TRBD1 TRBV6-6 TGTGCCAGCAGGGACAGACAGGGGGCAAGTGGAAACACCATATATTTT CASRDRQGASGNTIYF
- TRBJ2-2 TRBD1 TRBV28 TGTGCCAGCAGACCAGGGGGCCCCGGGGAGCTGTTTTTT CASRPGGPGELFF
- TRBJ2-7 - TRBV6-5 TGTGCCAGCAGTTACTCTGTAGGGGACTACGAGCAGTACTTC CASSYSVGDYEQYF
- TRBJ1-2 - TRBV3-1/TRBV3-2 TGTGCCAGCAGCCAGATGAGGGACACCGTTGAGACCTATGGCTACACCTTC CASSQMRDTVETYGYTF
few TRBJ2-1 TRBD2 TRBV7-9 TGTGCCAGCAGCCTCGGGACTAGCGGAAGCAATGAGCAGTTCTTC CASSLGTSGSNEQFF
- TRBJ2-2 TRBD2 TRBV23-1 TGCGCCAGCAGTTTTCCCCTCCGACTAGCGGGGGGTTCGAACACCGGGGAGCTGTTTTTT CASSFPLRLAGGSNTGELFF
once TRBJ2-7 TRBD1 TRBV10-3 TGTGCCATCAGTGAAAACTGGACAGGGGGCACCTACGAGCAGTACTTC CAISENWTGGTYEQYF
- TRBJ2-7 - TRBV18 TGTGCCAGCTCACCTCTTAGCGGATCCTACGAGCAGTACTTC CASSPLSGSYEQYF
- TRBJ1-1 - TRBV18 TGTGCCAGCTCAAAAAAAGGGGAGAACACTGAAGCTTTCTTT CASSKKGENTEAFF
- TRBJ1-2 - TRBV5-6 TGTGCCAGCAGCTTGGGCCGGGTTGAAGGCTACACCTTC CASSLGRVEGYTF
- TRBJ1-1 TRBD1 TRBV7-3 TGTGCCAGCGGGAAGGGGGCAAGGACTGAAGCTTTCTTT CASGKGARTEAFF
- TRBJ1-1 TRBD1 TRBV6-6 TGTGCCAGCAGTTACGCGCAGGACAGGGGGCCCACTGAAGCTTTCTTT CASSYAQDRGPTEAFF
- TRBJ2-1 - TRBV28 TGTGCCAGCACTCCCCCGACTGTGCCGGTAGTGAATGAGCAGTTCTTC CASTPPTVPVVNEQFF
- TRBJ2-5 TRBD2 TRBV7-3 TGTGCCAGCAGCTCTAGCGGGGAAGAGACCCAGTACTTC CASSSSGEETQYF
once TRBJ1-1 - TRBV5-1 TGCGCCAGCAGCTTGGCACTAAACACTGAAGCTTTCTTT CASSLALNTEAFF
- TRBJ1-5 TRBD1 TRBV28 TGTGCCAGCAGTTCCTCGGGACAGGCTAGCAATCAGCCCCAGCATTTT CASSSSGQASNQPQHF
- TRBJ1-4 - TRBV6-6 TGTGCCAGCAGTGGAACAGGGTCCCTCGATGAAAAACTGTTTTTT CASSGTGSLDEKLFF
- TRBJ2-7 - TRBV19 TGTGCCAGTAGGCCCAGGGGCGAAAGGAGCTCCTACGAGCAGTACTTC CASRPRGERSSYEQYF
- TRBJ1-4 - TRBV18 TGTGCCAGCTCCCAAGGAGGGCTCAGGCTAAATGAAAAACTGTTTTTT CASSQGGLRLNEKLFF
- TRBJ2-3 - TRBV6-4 TGTGCCAGCACCGGAGGGGGGGCTGGCACAGATACGCAGTATTTT CASTGGGAGTDTQYF
- TRBJ1-4 - TRBV20-1 TGCAGTGCTAGTCGCTTTGGGAGTTCGGAAGAAAAACTGTTTTTT CSASRFGSSEEKLFF
- TRBJ2-3 TRBD1 TRBV19 TGTGCCAGTAGACAGGGGATGAGCACAGATACGCAGTATTTT CASRQGMSTDTQYF
- TRBJ1-2 - TRBV28 TGTGCCAGCAGTTTTGACATCTATGGCTACACCTTC CASSFDIYGYTF
- TRBJ2-1 - TRBV5-1 TGCGCCAGCAGCTTGGAGGGAGGGGGAAACAATGAGCAGTTCTTC CASSLEGGGNNEQFF
- TRBJ2-1 TRBD1 TRBV6-4 TGTGCCAGCAGTGACTCGGGGTGGGACAGTGTGAATGAGCAGTTCTTC CASSDSGWDSVNEQFF
- TRBJ2-5 TRBD2 TRBV2 TGTGCCAGCAGTGTAACTAGCGGGGGACAAGAGACCCAGTACTTC CASSVTSGGQETQYF
- TRBJ1-5 - TRBV9 TGTGCCAGCAGCGTAGACGCCCGGAGCAATCAGCCCCAGCATTTT CASSVDARSNQPQHF
- TRBJ2-7 - TRBV4-3 TGCGCCAGCAGCCAAGTTCCAGGGGCTAGCGGGACAGGCGAGCAGTACTTC CASSQVPGASGTGEQYF
few TRBJ2-2 - TRBV5-6 TGTGCCAGCAGTCAAACGGGAGTCTCACACACCGGGGAGCTGTTTTTT CASSQTGVSHTGELFF
once TRBJ2-2 - TRBV11-3 TGTGCCAGCAGCCAAATCAGCACCGGGGAGCTGTTTTTT CASSQISTGELFF
- TRBJ2-1 - TRBV25-1 TGTGCCAGCAGTACACCCGGGGATGAGCAGTTCTTC CASSTPGDEQFF
- TRBJ2-3 TRBD2 TRBV6-6 TGTGCCAGCAAGCGGGAGGGCAACACAGATACGCAGTATTTT CASKREGNTDTQYF